Below, 2 T cell receptor beta chains from the same sample are listed, as sequenced in a study of vaccination effects on CD4 cells after COVID-19. Profiling relied on immunoSEQ multiplex PCR, and the TCRdb table lists in-frame clones only, not all of them. The sample records under 85,000 clones, 77% being singletons. Using viral peptide pools, the ViraFEST assay grew out antigen-specific CD4+ T cells prior to sequencing. Isolating CD4+ T cells followed about 10 days of culture. Participants each got two BNT162b2 or mRNA-1273 vaccine doses. Their specific antigens are unknown. The sequenced sample was CD4+ T cells from PBMCs cultured with HCoV-OC43 spike peptides, obtained after COVID-19 vaccination. Subset here: HCoV-OC43 spike overlapping peptide pool stimulation. Receptor source: a human donor who received a COVID-19 vaccine.

This clone was picked up a small number of times. This chain links TRBV12-5 with TRBJ2-7; D assignment may be TRBD1 or TRBD2 (6 bases each). Germline values: CDR1 LGHNT, CDR2 FRNRAP. The CDR3 totals 12 residues. The V end lost 3 bases, the J end lost 9 bases, and 12 bases lay between the germline ends. CDR3 protein: CASGFGGLLQYV. The CDR3, as DNA: TGTGCTAGTGGTTTTGGGGGGCTATTGCAGTACGTC.

This rearrangement joins TRBV7-9 to TRBJ2-3; D is perhaps TRBD2 (6 bases). The CDR3 extends over 18 amino acids. The V and J ends lost 1 base and 4 bases respectively, with 21 bases between them. Germline CDR1 SEHNR, CDR2 FQNEAQ (reference sequence). The CDR3: CASSLGWGNSGDADTQYF. The DNA of the CDR3 is TGTGCCAGCAGCTTAGGTTGGGGGAATTCGGGGGATGCAGATACGCAGTATTTT. Variable domain in full (rest from reference TRBV7-9 and TRBJ2-3): DTGVSQNPRHKITKRGQNVTFRCDPISEHNRLYWYRQTLGQGPEFLTYFQNEAQLEKSRLLSDRFSAERPKGSFSTLEIQRTEQGDSAMYLCASSLGWGNSGDADTQYFGPGTRLTVL.